The clone carrying this T cell receptor beta chain was observed a few times. Its specificity is unknown. Germline values: CDR1 SGHRS, CDR2 YFSETQ. The CDR3 runs 14 residues. V was cut by 0 bases and J by 7 bases, with 11 bases left in between. Unique molecular identifiers were present on cDNA, and template switching added a universal primer site. TCRdb fed the 5' RACE reads into MiXCR, producing one record per CDR3 protein. The sample has 1.5 million to 2 million distinct CDR3 sequences, under 35% seen once; the top ten hold over 0.25%. The source of the sample is a study of identical twins. Points from the study as a whole: There was more out-of-frame TCR alpha sharing in monozygotic twins than models estimated. Carriage of fewer insertions was seen in abundant cord blood beta clonotypes, whereas memory repertoires showed none. Conclusions relied on cross-sectional statistical analysis, not following the same donors.

The rearrangement uses TRBV5-1 and TRBJ2-1, with D unresolved. Input material: cord blood. The TCR originated in a newborn girl in good health. Written as DNA, the CDR3 is TGCGCCAGCAGCTTGGCCATACTGAGAAATGAGCAGTTCTTC. Translated, it gives CASSLAILRNEQFF.